The 2 T cell receptor beta chains reported below all come from one sample, sequenced in a study of blood T cells in healthy people across ages. A second PCR of roughly 7 to 11 cycles used a sample-barcoded 5' primer and a J-beta primer mix. TCRdb re-analysed the 5' RACE reads in MiXCR, keeping a single row per CDR3 protein. The profile covers about 640,000 distinct CDR3 sequences, with about 54% appearing a single time and over 35% taken by the ten largest. The sequencing sample was made of blood. All receptors derive from a man between 60 and 75 years old in good health.

There are a few counts of this clonotype. The chain carries TRBV7-2 and TRBJ2-1, with 11 nucleotides matching TRBD2. This CDR3 contains 14 residues. With V trimmed by 5 bases and J by 13 bases, 10 bases remained unmatched. Germline V gene sequence: CDR1 SGHTA, CDR2 FQGNSA. The CDR3 DNA reads TGTGCCAGCAGCCCCCGACTAGCGGGGAGTGCTCAGTTCTTC. Amino acid sequence: CASSPRLAGSAQFF.

For the CDR3, the DNA is TGTGCCAGCGATGCGGGAACTAGCACAGATACGCAGTATTTT. Translating gives CASDAGTSTDTQYF. This chain connects TRBV21-1 to TRBJ2-3; TRBD2 is the table's D call and was not checked against the DNA. TRBV21-1 is given as a pseudogene. The CDR3 covers 14 residues.